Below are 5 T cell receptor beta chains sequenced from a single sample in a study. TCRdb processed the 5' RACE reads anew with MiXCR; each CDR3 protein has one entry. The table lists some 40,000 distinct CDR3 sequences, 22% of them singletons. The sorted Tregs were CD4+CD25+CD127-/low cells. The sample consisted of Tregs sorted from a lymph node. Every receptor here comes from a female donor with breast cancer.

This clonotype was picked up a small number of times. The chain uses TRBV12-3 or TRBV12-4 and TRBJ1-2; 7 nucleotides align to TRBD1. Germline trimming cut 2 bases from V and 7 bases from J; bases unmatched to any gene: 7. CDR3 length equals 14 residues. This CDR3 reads CASSLLDRDGGYTF. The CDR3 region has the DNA TGTGCCAGCAGTTTACTCGACAGGGATGGTGGCTACACCTTC.

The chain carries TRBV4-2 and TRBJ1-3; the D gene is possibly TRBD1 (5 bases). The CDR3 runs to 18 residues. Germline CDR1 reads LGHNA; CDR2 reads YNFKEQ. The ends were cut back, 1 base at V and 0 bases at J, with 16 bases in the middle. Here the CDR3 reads CASSQVFPRGSSGNTIYF. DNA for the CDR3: TGTGCCAGCAGCCAAGTCTTTCCAAGGGGCTCCTCTGGAAACACCATATATTTT.

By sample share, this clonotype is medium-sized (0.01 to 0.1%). Here the CDR3 DNA reads TGCGCCAGCAGCCAAGAAGAGGAAGAGACCCAGTACTTC. Residues: CASSQEEEETQYF. The chain recombines TRBV4-1 with TRBJ2-5; D is uncertain. V was cut by 0 bases and J by 3 bases, with 5 bases left in between. This CDR3 has 13 amino acids. Germline V gene lookup returns CDR1 MGHRA and CDR2 YSYEKL.

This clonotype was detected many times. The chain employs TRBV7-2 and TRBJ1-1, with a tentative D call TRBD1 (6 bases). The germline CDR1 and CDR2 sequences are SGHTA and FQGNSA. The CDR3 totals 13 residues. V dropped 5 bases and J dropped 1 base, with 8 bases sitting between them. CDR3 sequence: CASSKGGNTEAFF. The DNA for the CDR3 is TGTGCCAGCAGCAAGGGGGGGAACACTGAAGCTTTCTTT.

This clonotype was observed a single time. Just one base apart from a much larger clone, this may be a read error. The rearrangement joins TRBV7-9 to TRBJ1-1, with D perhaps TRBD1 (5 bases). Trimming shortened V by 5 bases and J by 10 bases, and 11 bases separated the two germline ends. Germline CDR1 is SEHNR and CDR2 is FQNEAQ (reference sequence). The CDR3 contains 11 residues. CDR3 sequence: CASSPGVRAFF. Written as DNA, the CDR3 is TGTGCCAGCAGCCCGGGGGTGAGAGCTTTCTTT.